This passage covers 12 T cell receptor beta chains from one sample sequenced in a study of shared clonotypes between healthy human individuals. Measured with immunoSEQ multiplex PCR; TCRdb has only the in-frame clones, and not every one. Counted here are approximately 240,000 clones, just over 65% occurring once; the ten biggest clones make up over 8.5%. The material sequenced was memory CD4+ T cells sorted from blood. The subset denotes: CD45RA-negative fraction. Receptor source: a man under 40 in good health.

This clone was counted a single time. V usage is TRBV5-4 and J usage is TRBJ2-7; TRBD2 agrees at 8 bases. Germline values: CDR1 SGHNT, CDR2 YYREEE (reference sequence). Losses at the gene ends were 7 bases for V and 2 bases for J; bases not matched to a gene: 8. CDR3 size: 14 residues. CDR3: CASRRRGGPYEQYF. In DNA form, the CDR3 reads TGTGCCAGCCGCCGCCGGGGGGGGCCCTACGAGCAGTACTTC.

This clone has at least ten counts. Here the CDR3 reads CASSLALAGVADTQYF. The CDR3 nucleotides are TGCGCCAGCAGCTTGGCCCTAGCGGGAGTAGCAGATACGCAGTATTTT. This chain joins TRBV5-1 and TRBJ2-3; TRBD2 aligns across 10 bases. The germline CDR1 and CDR2 sequences are SGHRS and YFSETQ. Trimming removed 0 bases from V and 4 bases from J; junction bases left unmatched: 5. This CDR3 has 16 residues.

This clone appeared a few times. The rearrangement uses TRBV7-7 and TRBJ1-5; D is ambiguous. V dropped 5 bases and J dropped 2 bases, with 7 bases sitting between them. The length of the CDR3 is 13 residues. Germline lookup yields CDR1 SSHAT and CDR2 FNYEAQ (reference sequence). The CDR3 reads CASSHRGNQPQHF. Written as DNA, the CDR3 is TGTGCCAGCAGCCATCGAGGCAATCAGCCCCAGCATTTT.

This chain joins TRBV6-5 and TRBJ1-2; D is perhaps TRBD1 (6 bases). This CDR3 comprises 13 residues. Trimming left V 6 bases short and J 5 bases short, with 13 bases between. The germline V gene encodes CDR1 MNHEY and CDR2 SVGAGI. Here the CDR3 reads CASSLAGVYGYTF. In DNA form, the CDR3 reads TGTGCCAGCAGCCTCGCAGGGGTTTATGGCTACACCTTC.

This clone showed up just a few times. V usage is TRBV5-4 and J usage is TRBJ1-1; the match to TRBD1 covers 10 bases. This CDR3 is built from 17 residues. V was pared by 1 base and J by 1 base, with 7 bases of the junction left unmatched. Germline-derived CDR1 and CDR2 are SGHNT and YYREEE (reference sequence). The CDR3 region is CASSLKGQGWGNTEAFF. In DNA form, the CDR3 reads TGTGCCAGCAGCTTGAAGGGACAGGGGTGGGGGAACACTGAAGCTTTCTTT.

The chain joins TRBV5-5 to TRBJ2-3, with D uncertain. This CDR3 has 15 amino acids. The V and J ends lost 1 base and 1 base respectively, with 10 bases between them. Germline loops: CDR1 SGHKS, CDR2 YYEKEE (reference sequence). The CDR3 DNA sequence: TGTGCCAGCAGCTTGTTAGGGTGGGGCACAGATACGCAGTATTTT. Its protein product is CASSLLGWGTDTQYF.

V gene TRBV6-6 combines with J gene TRBJ2-7; 8 nucleotides align to TRBD2. Trimming cost V 2 bases and J 5 bases; bases outside gene matches: 8. Germline V CDR1 and CDR2: MNHNY, SVGAGI (reference sequence). The CDR3 extends over 15 amino acids. The CDR3: CASSYGTRNRDEQYF. In nucleotides, the CDR3 is TGTGCCAGCAGTTACGGGACTAGGAACAGGGACGAGCAGTACTTC.

The rearrangement joins TRBV6-1 to TRBJ2-7; 7 nucleotides agree with TRBD1. Germline CDR1 is MNHNS and CDR2 is SASEGT. J gave up 3 bases and V 6 bases, and 8 bases lay outside the gene matches. This CDR3 has 14 residues. CDR3 nucleotides: TGTGCCAGCAGCGAAACCGGGACAGACTACGAGCAGTACTTC. Translation gives CASSETGTDYEQYF.

This sequence joins TRBV5-1 and TRBJ2-7, with 7 bases matching TRBD2. The CDR3 has 14 residues. V shed 4 bases, J shed 1 base, and the junction held 5 bases outside the gene matches. Looked up from germline, CDR1 is SGHRS and CDR2 is YFSETQ. CDR3 sequence reads: CASSQTSSSYEQYF. The CDR3 DNA sequence: TGCGCCAGCAGCCAGACTAGCTCATCCTACGAGCAGTACTTC.

The V call is TRBV9, the J call TRBJ2-3; weak D call: TRBD2 (5 bases). The germline V and J ends were trimmed by 4 bases and 2 bases, with 17 bases remaining between them. CDR1 is SGDLS and CDR2 is YYNGEE in the germline V gene. The CDR3 totals 16 residues. The CDR3 loop reads CASSSDPGRVTDTQYF. DNA of the CDR3: TGTGCCAGCAGCTCCGATCCTGGGCGGGTCACAGATACGCAGTATTTT.

Details on this clone: At the DNA level, this CDR3 is encoded by other sequences in the same sample as well. The J gene is TRBJ2-5, the V gene TRBV29-1; a weak D match, TRBD1 (5 bases). The CDR3 loop spans 12 amino acids. CDR1 is SQVTM and CDR2 is ANQGSEA in the germline V gene. V was pared by 6 bases and J by 5 bases, with 13 bases between. In DNA form, the CDR3 reads TGCAGCGTGGGCAGGGTCGGCGAGACCCAGTACTTC. Protein sequence: CSVGRVGETQYF.

V usage is TRBV5-1 and J usage is TRBJ2-3, with 7 bases aligning to TRBD2. This CDR3 comprises 14 residues. Germline V CDR1 and CDR2: SGHRS, YFSETQ. V was clipped by 3 bases and J by 6 bases; unmatched bases: 7. This CDR3 reads CASSSGLSMDTQYF. The CDR3 DNA sequence: TGCGCCAGCAGCTCGGGACTAAGTATGGATACGCAGTATTTT.